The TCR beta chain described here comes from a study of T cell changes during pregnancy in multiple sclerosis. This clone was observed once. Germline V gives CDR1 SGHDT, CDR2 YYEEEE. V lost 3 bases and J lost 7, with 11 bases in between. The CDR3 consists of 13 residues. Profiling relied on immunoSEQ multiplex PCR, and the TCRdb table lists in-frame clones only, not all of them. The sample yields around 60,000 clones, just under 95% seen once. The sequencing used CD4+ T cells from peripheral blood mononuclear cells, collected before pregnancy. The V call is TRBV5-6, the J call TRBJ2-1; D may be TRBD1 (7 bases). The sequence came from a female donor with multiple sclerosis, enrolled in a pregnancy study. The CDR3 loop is CASSSTGRNEQFF. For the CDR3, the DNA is TGTGCCAGCAGCTCGACAGGGAGGAATGAGCAGTTCTTC. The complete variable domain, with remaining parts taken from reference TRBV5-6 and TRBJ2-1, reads DAGVTQSPTHLIKTRGQQVTLRCSPKSGHDTVSWYQQALGQGPQFIFQYYEEEERQRGNFPDRFSGHQFPNYSSELNVNALLLGDSALYLCASSSTGRNEQFFGPGTRLTVL.